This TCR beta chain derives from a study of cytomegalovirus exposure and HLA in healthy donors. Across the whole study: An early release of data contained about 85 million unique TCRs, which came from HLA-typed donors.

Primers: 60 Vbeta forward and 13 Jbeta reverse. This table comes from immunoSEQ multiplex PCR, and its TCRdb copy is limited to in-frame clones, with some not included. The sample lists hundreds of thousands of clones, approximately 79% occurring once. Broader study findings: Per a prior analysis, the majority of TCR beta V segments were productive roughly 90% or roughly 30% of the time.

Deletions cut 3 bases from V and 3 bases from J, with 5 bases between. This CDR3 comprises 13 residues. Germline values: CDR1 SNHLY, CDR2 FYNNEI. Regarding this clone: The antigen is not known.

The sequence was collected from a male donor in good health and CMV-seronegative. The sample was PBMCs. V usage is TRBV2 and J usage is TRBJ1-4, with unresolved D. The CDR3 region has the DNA TGTGCCAGCAGTGACGGTTCTAATGAAAAACTGTTTTTT. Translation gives CASSDGSNEKLFF. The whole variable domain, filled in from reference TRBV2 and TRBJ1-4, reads EPEVTQTPSHQVTQMGQEVILRCVPISNHLYFYWYRQILGQKVEFLVSFYNNEISEKSEIFDDQFSVERPDGSNFTLKIRSTKLEDSAMYFCASSDGSNEKLFFGSGTQLSVL.